These T cell receptor beta chains were read from a single sample in a study of cytomegalovirus exposure and HLA in healthy donors. Produced via immunoSEQ multiplex PCR; TCRdb's table is partial and in-frame only. The profile shows hundreds of thousands of clones, approximately 80% of them singletons. The specimen sequenced was PBMCs. Receptors were obtained from a male donor in good health and CMV-seronegative. CDR3s include the opening cysteine and the closing phenylalanine or tryptophan. Each record gives: J gene, clone size, V gene, D gene, CDR3 protein, CDR3 DNA. D genes are given only for firm matches. A row's size may be missing; if present it is once, few, many or a size class.

TRBJ2-3	NA	TRBV5-4	NA	CASSPDFTDTQYF	TGTGCCAGCAGCCCCGACTTCACAGATACGCAGTATTTT
TRBJ2-2	NA	TRBV4-2	NA	CASSQGFGANTGELFF	TGTGCCAGCAGCCAAGGGTTCGGGGCGAACACCGGGGAGCTGTTTTTT
TRBJ2-7	few	TRBV6-1	NA	CASSEAMIGGEQYF	TGTGCCAGCAGTGAAGCGATGATAGGGGGCGAGCAGTACTTC
TRBJ2-2	NA	TRBV14	NA	CASSQPGLVNTGELFF	TGTGCCAGCAGCCAACCGGGACTCGTGAACACCGGGGAGCTGTTTTTT
TRBJ2-5	NA	TRBV7-6	TRBD2	CASSAPGTSNVGTQYF	TGTGCCAGCAGCGCTCCCGGGACTAGCAATGTAGGGACCCAGTACTTC
TRBJ2-7	NA	TRBV2	NA	CASSVDRASSDEQYF	TGTGCCAGCAGTGTGGACCGGGCCTCTAGCGACGAGCAGTACTTC
TRBJ2-5	NA	TRBV9	NA	CASSGDPRSQTQYF	TGTGCCAGCAGCGGAGATCCTAGAAGCCAGACCCAGTACTTC
TRBJ2-7	NA	TRBV11-1	TRBD2	CASSLSLAGVSEQYF	TGTGCCAGCAGCCTATCGTTGGCGGGAGTCTCCGAGCAGTACTTC
TRBJ2-3	many	TRBV2	TRBD2	CASRDYNTDTQYF	TGTGCCAGTCGGGACTATAACACAGATACGCAGTATTTT
TRBJ2-7	NA	TRBV5-4	TRBD1	CASSLVIGTGTYEQYF	TGTGCCAGCAGCTTGGTTATTGGGACAGGGACCTACGAGCAGTACTTC
TRBJ2-7	NA	TRBV6-1	TRBD1	CASAPGTGGLYEQYF	TGTGCCAGCGCCCCAGGGACAGGGGGACTATACGAGCAGTACTTC
TRBJ2-2	NA	TRBV14	NA	CASSQFESGTGELFF	TGTGCCAGCAGCCAATTCGAGTCAGGGACCGGGGAGCTGTTTTTT
TRBJ2-3	once	TRBV28	NA	CASSRTDTQYF	TGTGCCAGCAGTCGTACAGATACGCAGTATTTT
TRBJ2-5	few	TRBV4-1	TRBD1	CASSQSMTGAQETQYF	TGCGCCAGCAGCCAGTCTATGACAGGGGCCCAAGAGACCCAGTACTTC
TRBJ2-7	few	TRBV6-5	NA	CASSYLGTSNYEQYF	TGTGCCAGCAGTTACTTAGGGACTTCCAACTACGAGCAGTACTTC
TRBJ2-3	few	TRBV5-1	NA	CASSLEAGTDTQYF	TGCGCCAGCAGCTTGGAGGCGGGCACGGATACGCAGTATTTT
TRBJ2-3	few	TRBV10-1	NA	CASSYSGAADTQYF	TGCGCCAGCAGTTATTCGGGAGCCGCAGATACGCAGTATTTT
TRBJ1-5	NA	TRBV28	NA	CATTSLGHQPQHF	TGTGCCACCACTTCCCTGGGGCATCAGCCCCAGCATTTT
TRBJ2-7	NA	TRBV4-2	TRBD2	CASSQGGTSIHEQYF	TGTGCCAGCAGCCAGGGTGGGACTAGCATCCACGAGCAGTACTTC
TRBJ2-7	NA	TRBV29-1	NA	CSVEQNYEQYF	TGCAGCGTTGAACAGAACTACGAGCAGTACTTC
TRBJ2-5	NA	TRBV29-1	TRBD1	CSVVRDRGIRETQYF	TGCAGCGTCGTCCGGGACAGGGGAATTCGGGAGACCCAGTACTTC
TRBJ1-3	once	TRBV27	NA	CASSHSNPGSSGNTIYF	TGTGCCAGCAGTCATTCCAACCCGGGAAGCTCTGGAAACACCATATATTTT
TRBJ2-7	NA	TRBV7-9	NA	CASSFGGTSYEQYF	TGTGCCAGCAGCTTCGGTGGGACTTCCTACGAGCAGTACTTC
TRBJ2-3	NA	TRBV18	NA	CASSINSGSTDTQYF	TGTGCCAGCTCAATAAATAGCGGTTCCACAGATACGCAGTATTTT
TRBJ2-5	NA	TRBV27	TRBD2	CASSSRLAGGLETQYF	TGTGCCAGCAGTTCGAGACTAGCGGGAGGGCTAGAGACCCAGTACTTC
TRBJ2-2	NA	TRBV2	TRBD2	CASSLTSGRTGELFF	TGTGCCAGCAGCCTCACTAGCGGGAGGACCGGGGAGCTGTTTTTT
TRBJ2-3	NA	TRBV9	NA	CASSARGAGLDTQYF	TGTGCCAGCAGCGCCAGGGGTGCCGGACTGGATACGCAGTATTTT
TRBJ2-7	NA	TRBV5-1	TRBD2	CASSLISGRDGEQYF	TGCGCCAGCAGCTTGATAAGCGGGAGAGATGGCGAGCAGTACTTC
TRBJ1-6	NA	TRBV5-1	NA	CASSLASGGGSPLHF	TGCGCCAGCAGCTTGGCTTCGGGCGGAGGATCACCCCTCCACTTT
TRBJ2-5	NA	TRBV27	NA	CASSFLRAYSREETQYF	TGTGCCAGCAGTTTCCTCAGGGCCTACTCGCGTGAAGAGACCCAGTACTTC
TRBJ2-7	NA	TRBV5-5	NA	CASSWGLAETYEQYF	TGTGCCAGCAGCTGGGGGCTAGCGGAGACCTACGAGCAGTACTTC
TRBJ1-5	NA	TRBV6-4	TRBD1	CASRANRGESNQPQHF	TGTGCCAGCAGAGCCAACAGGGGGGAGAGCAATCAGCCCCAGCATTTT
TRBJ2-1	NA	TRBV2	TRBD1	CASRVWTGYNEQFF	TGTGCCAGCAGGGTATGGACAGGATACAATGAGCAGTTCTTC
TRBJ2-3	NA	TRBV5-6	NA	CASSTDTTDTQYF	TGTGCCAGCAGCACAGACACCACAGATACGCAGTATTTT
TRBJ1-2	NA	TRBV29-1	NA	CSVEHRNSDGYTF	TGCAGCGTTGAACATCGAAACTCTGATGGCTACACCTTC
TRBJ1-1	NA	TRBV7-7	NA	CASSLNGNTEAFF	TGTGCCAGCAGCTTAAACGGGAACACTGAAGCTTTCTTT
TRBJ1-2	NA	TRBV29-1	NA	CSVVNPGDYGYTF	TGCAGCGTTGTAAATCCAGGGGACTATGGCTACACCTTC
TRBJ2-3	once	TRBV7-3	TRBD2	CASSTQGLAGTDTQYF	TGTGCCAGCAGCACCCAGGGACTAGCGGGGACAGATACGCAGTATTTT
TRBJ1-4	NA	TRBV2	NA	CASSEVGFREEKLFF	TGTGCCAGCAGTGAAGTGGGGTTCAGGGAAGAAAAACTGTTTTTT
TRBJ2-3	NA	TRBV10-1	TRBD2	CASSVAGDSDTQYF	TGCGCCAGCAGTGTAGCGGGAGATTCAGATACGCAGTATTTT
TRBJ1-6	NA	TRBV4-1	TRBD1	CASSHLRQGQGSPLHF	TGCGCCAGCAGCCACCTTAGACAGGGTCAAGGGTCACCCCTCCACTTT
TRBJ1-2	NA	TRBV7-9	NA	CASSQTEFNYGYTF	TGTGCCAGCAGCCAAACGGAGTTCAACTATGGCTACACCTTC
TRBJ2-1	NA	TRBV4-1	NA	CASSFSGSEQFF	TGCGCCAGCAGTTTCTCGGGGAGTGAGCAGTTCTTC
TRBJ2-7	few	TRBV7-8	NA	CASSLENRPYEQYF	TGTGCCAGCAGCTTAGAAAACAGGCCCTACGAGCAGTACTTC
TRBJ1-5	NA	TRBV9	NA	CASSLGEGGNQPQHF	TGTGCCAGCAGCTTAGGGGAGGGTGGCAATCAGCCCCAGCATTTT
TRBJ2-3	few	TRBV5-1	TRBD2	CASSRPPTSAGGTDTQYF	TGCGCCAGCAGCCGCCCCCCCACTTCAGCGGGGGGGACAGATACGCAGTATTTT
TRBJ2-3	NA	TRBV7-2	TRBD2	CASSPLAGREDTQYF	TGTGCCAGCAGCCCACTAGCGGGGCGCGAGGATACGCAGTATTTT
TRBJ1-2	NA	TRBV27	NA	CASRIDSNYGYTF	TGTGCCAGCAGAATAGACAGTAACTATGGCTACACCTTC
TRBJ1-1	NA	TRBV15	NA	CATSKAGATEAFF	TGTGCCACCAGCAAAGCAGGGGCCACTGAAGCTTTCTTT
TRBJ2-1	NA	TRBV4-2	NA	CASSQDRRSPRDEQFF	TGTGCCAGCAGCCAAGATAGGAGGAGCCCACGGGATGAGCAGTTCTTC
TRBJ1-2	NA	TRBV28	NA	CAAAGQGRVGYTF	TGTGCTGCGGCGGGGCAGGGAAGGGTTGGCTACACCTTC
TRBJ1-2	NA	TRBV6-5	NA	CASRPIRVYGYTF	TGTGCCAGCAGGCCGATCAGGGTCTATGGCTACACCTTC
TRBJ2-7	NA	TRBV18	NA	CASSPSQLEQYF	TGTGCCAGCTCACCATCGCAACTCGAGCAGTACTTC
TRBJ1-5	few	TRBV4-1	NA	CASSQDGARNQPQHF	TGCGCCAGCAGCCAAGATGGGGCGCGGAATCAGCCCCAGCATTTT
TRBJ2-2	NA	TRBV5-6	TRBD1	CASSPRTGGNTGELFF	TGTGCCAGCAGCCCCCGGACAGGGGGGAACACCGGGGAGCTGTTTTTT
TRBJ1-1	NA	TRBV11-2	TRBD1	CASSFGQGDMNTEAFF	TGTGCCAGCAGCTTCGGACAGGGTGATATGAACACTGAAGCTTTCTTT
TRBJ2-5	NA	TRBV28	NA	CASMGGGASWAQYF	TGTGCCAGCATGGGAGGAGGGGCCTCGTGGGCCCAGTACTTC
TRBJ1-5	once	TRBV2	NA	CASSGLLGHGNQPQHF	TGTGCCAGCAGTGGGTTGTTGGGACATGGCAATCAGCCCCAGCATTTT
TRBJ2-5	NA	TRBV27	TRBD2	CASSRWTSGMEKTQYF	TGTGCCAGCAGTAGATGGACTAGCGGGATGGAGAAGACCCAGTACTTC
TRBJ1-5	NA	TRBV10-3	TRBD1	CARGQGANEPQHF	TGTGCCAGGGGACAGGGGGCGAACGAGCCCCAGCATTTT